This T cell receptor beta chain was obtained from a study of T-cell memory formation after mild COVID-19. Turning to the study itself: TCR clusters showed largely donor specificity.

Study-level points and caveats: Researchers found some responding clones in pre-infection memory, a sign that cross-reactive memory joined. Confirmation was lacking for SARS-CoV-2 specificity of second-wave clones that peaked on day 37.

The length of the CDR3 is 16 residues. Germline CDR1 reads LGHNA; CDR2 reads YNFKEQ. The V and J ends lost 4 bases and 7 bases respectively, with 22 bases between them. This clonotype was recorded a few times. Its antigen is undetermined. 5'RACE, which relied on constant-segment primers, yielded TCR alpha and TCR beta cDNA libraries carrying sample barcodes and UMIs. TCRdb redid the calling of the 5' RACE reads with MiXCR, one entry per CDR3 protein. This sample has about 100,000 distinct CDR3 sequences, with around 10% found just once. The clonotype originates from a man aged 18 to 30 who had mild COVID-19 (a few samples of this study predate the infection). Cell type and time point are not known. J is TRBJ2-5 and V is TRBV4-2; TRBD2 might be the D (5 bases). What was sequenced was PBMCs or a T cell subset sorted from them (not recorded which). The chain's CDR3 is CASSLRPLGSEGTQYF. In nucleotides, the CDR3 is TGTGCCAGCAGCCTTCGTCCCCTGGGGAGCGAGGGGACCCAGTACTTC.